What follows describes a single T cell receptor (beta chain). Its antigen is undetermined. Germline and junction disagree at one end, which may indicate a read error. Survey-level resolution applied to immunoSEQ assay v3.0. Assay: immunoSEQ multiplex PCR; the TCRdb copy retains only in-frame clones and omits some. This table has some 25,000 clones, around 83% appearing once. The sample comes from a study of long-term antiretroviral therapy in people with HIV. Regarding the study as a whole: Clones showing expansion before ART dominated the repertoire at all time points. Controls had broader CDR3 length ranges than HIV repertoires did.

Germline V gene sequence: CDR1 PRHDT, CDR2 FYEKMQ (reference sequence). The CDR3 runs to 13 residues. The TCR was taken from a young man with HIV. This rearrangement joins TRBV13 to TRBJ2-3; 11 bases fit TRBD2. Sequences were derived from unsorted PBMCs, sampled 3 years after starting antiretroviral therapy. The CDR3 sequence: CASSFPGLAENEF. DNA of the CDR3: TGTGCCAGCAGCTTTCCGGGACTAGCGGAGAATGAGTTT.